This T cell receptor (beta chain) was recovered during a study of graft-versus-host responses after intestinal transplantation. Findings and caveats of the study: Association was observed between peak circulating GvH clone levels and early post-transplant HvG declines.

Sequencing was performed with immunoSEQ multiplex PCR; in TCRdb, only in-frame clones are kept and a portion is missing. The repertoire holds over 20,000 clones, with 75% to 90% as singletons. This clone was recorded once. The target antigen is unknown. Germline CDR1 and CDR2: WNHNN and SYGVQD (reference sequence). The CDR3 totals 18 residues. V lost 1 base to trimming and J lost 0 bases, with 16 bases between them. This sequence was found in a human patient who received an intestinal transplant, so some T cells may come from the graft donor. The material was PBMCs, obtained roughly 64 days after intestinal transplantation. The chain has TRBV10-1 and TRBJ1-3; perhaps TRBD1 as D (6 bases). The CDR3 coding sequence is TGCGCCAGCAGTGAGTGTGGGGGCGGACTCCCCTCTGGAAACACCATATATTTT. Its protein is CASSECGGGLPSGNTIYF.